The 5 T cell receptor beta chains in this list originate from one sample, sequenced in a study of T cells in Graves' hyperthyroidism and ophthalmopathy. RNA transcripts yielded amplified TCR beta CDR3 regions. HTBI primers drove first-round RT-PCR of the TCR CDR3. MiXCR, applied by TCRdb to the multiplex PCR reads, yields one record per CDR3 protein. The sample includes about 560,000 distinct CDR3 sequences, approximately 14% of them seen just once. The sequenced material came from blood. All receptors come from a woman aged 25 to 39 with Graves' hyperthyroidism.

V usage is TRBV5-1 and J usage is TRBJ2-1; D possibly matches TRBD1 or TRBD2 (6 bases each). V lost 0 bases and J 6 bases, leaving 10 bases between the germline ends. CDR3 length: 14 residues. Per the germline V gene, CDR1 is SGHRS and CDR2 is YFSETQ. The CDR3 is CASSLGGAGNEQFF. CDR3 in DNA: TGCGCCAGCAGCTTGGGGGGGGCGGGCAATGAGCAGTTCTTC.

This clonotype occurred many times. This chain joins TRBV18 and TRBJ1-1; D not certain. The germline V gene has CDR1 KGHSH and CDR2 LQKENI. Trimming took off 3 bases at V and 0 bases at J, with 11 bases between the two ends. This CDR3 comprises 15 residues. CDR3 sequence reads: CASSPSLFMNTEAFF. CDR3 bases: TGTGCCAGCTCACCGTCCCTGTTCATGAACACTGAAGCTTTCTTT. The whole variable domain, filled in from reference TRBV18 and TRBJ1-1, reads NAGVMQNPRHLVRRRGQEARLRCSPMKGHSHVYWYRQLPEEGLKFMVYLQKENIIDESGMPKERFSAEFPKEGPSILRIQQVVRGDSAAYFCASSPSLFMNTEAFFGQGTRLTVV.

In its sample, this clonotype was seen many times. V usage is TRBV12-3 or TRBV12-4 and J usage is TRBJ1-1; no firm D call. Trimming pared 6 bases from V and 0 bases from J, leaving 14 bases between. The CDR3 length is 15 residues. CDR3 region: CASSVGYLMNTEAFF. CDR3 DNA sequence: TGTGCCAGCAGCGTAGGCTACCTCATGAACACTGAAGCTTTCTTT.

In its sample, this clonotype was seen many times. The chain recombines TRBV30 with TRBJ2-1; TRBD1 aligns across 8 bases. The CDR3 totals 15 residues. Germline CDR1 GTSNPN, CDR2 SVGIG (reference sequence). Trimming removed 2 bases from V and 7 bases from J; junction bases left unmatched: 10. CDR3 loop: CAWSSETGALNEQFF. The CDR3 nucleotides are TGTGCCTGGAGTTCCGAGACAGGGGCCCTAAATGAGCAGTTCTTC.

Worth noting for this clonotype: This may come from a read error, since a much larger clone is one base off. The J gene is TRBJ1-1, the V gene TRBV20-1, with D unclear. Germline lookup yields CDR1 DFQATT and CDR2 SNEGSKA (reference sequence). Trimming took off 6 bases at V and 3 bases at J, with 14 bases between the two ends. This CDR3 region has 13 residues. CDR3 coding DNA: TGCAGTGCCCCCGGGGAAATGGACACTGAAGCTTTCTTT. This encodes CSAPGEMDTEAFF.